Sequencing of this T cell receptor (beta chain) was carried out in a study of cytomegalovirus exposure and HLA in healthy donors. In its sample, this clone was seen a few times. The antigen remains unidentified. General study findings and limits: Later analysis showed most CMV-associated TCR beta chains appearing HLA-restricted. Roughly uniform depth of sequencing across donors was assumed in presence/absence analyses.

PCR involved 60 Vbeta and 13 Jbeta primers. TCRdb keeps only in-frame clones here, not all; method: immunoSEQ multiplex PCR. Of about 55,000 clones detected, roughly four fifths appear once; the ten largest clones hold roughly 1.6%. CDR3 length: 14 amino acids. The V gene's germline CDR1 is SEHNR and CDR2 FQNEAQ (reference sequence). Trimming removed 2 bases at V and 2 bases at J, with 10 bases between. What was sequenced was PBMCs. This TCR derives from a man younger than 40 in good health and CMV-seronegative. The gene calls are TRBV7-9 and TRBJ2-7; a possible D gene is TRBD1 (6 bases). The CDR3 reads CASSLTGLAYEQYF. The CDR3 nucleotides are TGTGCCAGCAGCTTAACAGGGCTCGCCTACGAGCAGTACTTC.